This entry lists 32 T cell receptor beta chains sequenced from one sample in a study of neoadjuvant anti-PD-1 for oral cavity cancer. Specified time point: after neoadjuvant nivolumab, at surgical resection. The repertoire was sequenced with immunoSEQ multiplex PCR; TCRdb's copy has only in-frame clones and lacks some. The sample holds tens of thousands of clones, 70% to 90% seen once. Sequenced material: PBMCs, taken after nivolumab (anti-PD-1) treatment. The receptors stem from a person aged 35-79 years with oral cavity squamous cell carcinoma.

This clone was observed a few times. Other DNA sequences in this specimen translate into the identical CDR3. The genes are TRBV7-2 and TRBJ1-2, with TRBD1 matching 8 bases. Germline V lookup: CDR1 SGHTA, CDR2 FQGNSA. V was pared by 1 base and J by 2 bases, with 3 bases of the junction left unmatched. The length of the CDR3 is 15 residues. The DNA for the CDR3 is TGTGCCAGCAGCTTAGTCCCAGGGGGCAACTATGGCTACACCTTC. Residues: CASSLVPGGNYGYTF. Drawing the rest from reference TRBV7-2 and TRBJ1-2, the complete variable domain is GAGVSQSPSNKVTEKGKDVELRCDPISGHTALYWYRQSLGQGLEFLIYFQGNSAPDKSGLPSDRFSAERTGGSVSTLTIQRTQQEDSAVYLCASSLVPGGNYGYTFGSGTRLTVV.

This clone was observed a single time. V and J are TRBV18 and TRBJ2-3; 11 nucleotides align to TRBD1. CDR3 size: 16 residues. Trimming cost V 1 base and J 1 base; bases outside gene matches: 1. Looked up from germline, CDR1 is KGHSH and CDR2 is LQKENI. Here the CDR3 DNA reads TGTGCCAGCTCACCACGGACAGGGGGCGGCACAGATACGCAGTATTTT. Protein: CASSPRTGGGTDTQYF.

The chain combines TRBV15 with TRBJ2-1, with 10 positions matching TRBD2. Germline CDR1 reads LNHNV; CDR2 reads YYDKDF (reference sequence). The CDR3 has 12 amino acids. After removal of 4 bases from V and 13 bases from J, the junction contained 4 bases not matched to a gene. The chain's CDR3 is CATSTSGSSQFF. The CDR3 region has the DNA TGTGCCACCAGCACTAGCGGGAGTTCCCAGTTCTTC.

The chain carries TRBV7-2 and TRBJ1-2; no clear D. CDR1 and CDR2 from the germline V gene are SGHTA and FQGNSA. With 7 bases removed from V and 6 bases from J, the gap between germline ends came to 15 bases. CDR3 length equals 13 residues. CDR3 DNA: TGTGCCAGCACCCCCTACCCCGGAGATGGCTACACCTTC. Amino acid sequence: CASTPYPGDGYTF.

The chain joins TRBV6-1 to TRBJ1-1; 7 nucleotides align to TRBD1. Germline loops: CDR1 MNHNS, CDR2 SASEGT. V lost 4 bases and J lost 2; bases outside the gene matches: 10. The CDR3 has 16 residues. The CDR3 region has the DNA TGTGCCAGCAGTGCCCTCAGGGGGTCGGTCAACACTGAAGCTTTCTTT. Amino acids: CASSALRGSVNTEAFF.

This rearrangement joins TRBV4-1 to TRBJ1-5, with a weak D call TRBD1 (5 bases). The germline V and J ends were trimmed by 3 bases and 4 bases, with 25 bases remaining between them. The CDR3 is 19 residues long. Germline V gives CDR1 MGHRA, CDR2 YSYEKL. The CDR3 here is CASSQGTADHRFRNQPQHF. In nucleotides, the CDR3 is TGCGCCAGCAGCCAGGGGACCGCGGACCACCGATTCCGTAATCAGCCCCAGCATTTT.

V gene TRBV5-6 combines with J gene TRBJ2-3, with D perhaps being TRBD1 or TRBD2 (5 bases each). The CDR3 has 15 residues. V was clipped by 0 bases and J by 2 bases, with 10 bases between them. Germline V gene sequence: CDR1 SGHDT, CDR2 YYEEEE. CDR3 in DNA: TGTGCCAGCAGCTTGGGAGGGGACCCCACAGATACGCAGTATTTT. Amino acid sequence: CASSLGGDPTDTQYF.

The chain employs TRBV25-1 and TRBJ1-1; D is ambiguous. The CDR3 has 13 amino acids. Germline-derived CDR1 and CDR2 are MGHDK and SYGVNS. V shed 2 bases and J shed 1 base, with 5 bases lying between them. CDR3 loop: CASSEPPNTEAFF. CDR3 nucleotide sequence: TGTGCCAGCAGTGAACCGCCGAACACTGAAGCTTTCTTT.

This chain connects TRBV6-6 to TRBJ1-2; D is perhaps TRBD1 (6 bases). The CDR3 spans 15 residues. Germline assignment: CDR1 MNHNY and CDR2 SVGAGI (reference sequence). Trimming pared 5 bases from V and 7 bases from J, leaving 20 bases between. In DNA, the CDR3 is TGTGCCAGCAGTCAGGACAGAGGAGGGCAAGCTGGCTACACCTTC. It translates to CASSQDRGGQAGYTF.

The CDR3 region is CASSLEGAANTGELFF. As DNA, the CDR3 is TGTGCCAGCAGCTTAGAAGGGGCGGCGAACACCGGGGAGCTGTTTTTT. The chain has TRBV11-1 and TRBJ2-2, with D perhaps TRBD1 (5 bases). The V end lost 1 base, the J end lost 0 bases, and 9 bases lay between the germline ends. Germline V gives CDR1 SGHAT, CDR2 FQDESV (reference sequence). The CDR3 is made up of 16 amino acids.

CDR3 sequence: CASSIRLAGGGSTDTQYF. Written as DNA, the CDR3 is TGTGCCAGCAGCATAAGACTAGCGGGAGGGGGGAGCACAGATACGCAGTATTTT. V is TRBV5-4 and J is TRBJ2-3, with 14 bases identical to TRBD2. Germline V gene lookup returns CDR1 SGHNT and CDR2 YYREEE (reference sequence). V was pared by 4 bases and J by 0 bases, with 7 bases of the junction left unmatched. The CDR3 is 18 amino acids.

The chain has TRBV10-3 and TRBJ2-2; D uncertain. Germline CDR1 reads ENHRY; CDR2 reads SYGVKD. The CDR3 is 15 residues long. Trimming removed 3 bases from V and 4 bases from J, with 12 bases in between. The CDR3, as DNA: TGTGCCATCAGTGACCTCCTAAGGTCCACCGGGGAGCTGTTTTTT. This encodes CAISDLLRSTGELFF.

The V gene is TRBV27, the J gene TRBJ1-1, with D uncertain. The CDR3 extends over 14 amino acids. The V gene's germline CDR1 is MNHEY and CDR2 SMNVEV (reference sequence). V was trimmed by 5 bases and J by 2 bases, leaving 12 bases between them. The CDR3 coding sequence is TGTGCCAGCAGTCCCCGGGCAGACAACACTGAAGCTTTCTTT. It is translated as CASSPRADNTEAFF.

V usage is TRBV7-9 and J usage is TRBJ2-1; tentatively, D is TRBD2 (7 bases). The V and J ends lost 2 bases and 2 bases respectively, with 13 bases between them. The germline V gene has CDR1 SEHNR and CDR2 FQNEAQ (reference sequence). This CDR3 contains 16 residues. The CDR3 DNA follows: TGTGCCAGCAGCTTAAAGAGCGGGACACCCTACAATGAGCAGTTCTTC. Amino acids: CASSLKSGTPYNEQFF.

V gene TRBV11-2 combines with J gene TRBJ2-3, with 8 bases identical to TRBD1. J was trimmed by 6 bases and V by 2 bases; bases with no gene match: 7. This CDR3 comprises 15 residues. Germline CDR1 reads SGHAT; CDR2 reads FQNNGV. The CDR3 sequence: CASSLIRGPYDTQYF. The CDR3 DNA reads TGTGCCAGCAGCTTAATCAGGGGGCCGTACGATACGCAGTATTTT.

The CDR3 loop reads CASSSGTSGAYEQYF. DNA for the CDR3: TGTGCCAGCAGCTCCGGGACTAGCGGAGCCTACGAGCAGTACTTC. The chain uses TRBV6-5 and TRBJ2-7; 11 bases align to TRBD2. Per the germline V gene, CDR1 is MNHEY and CDR2 is SVGAGI. The CDR3 covers 15 residues. V lost 6 bases, J lost 2 bases, and 6 bases stayed unmatched.

The chain joins TRBV10-1 to TRBJ1-1, with 7 bases fitting TRBD1. The J segment lost 5 bases and the V segment lost 6 bases, leaving 6 bases of the junction unmatched. The CDR3 is made up of 13 amino acids. In germline, CDR1 is WNHNN, CDR2 SYGVQD (reference sequence). The CDR3 nucleotides are TGCGCCAGCAGAGGACAGGAGGATACTGAAGCTTTCTTT. Amino acid sequence: CASRGQEDTEAFF.

This clone occurred a few times. The junction does not match germline at one end; this may be a read error. This chain links TRBV14 with TRBJ1-1; D is undetermined. The germline CDR1 and CDR2 sequences are SGHDN and FVKESK. The CDR3 consists of 13 residues. The CDR3 region is CASSADWNTEAFF. The CDR3 coding sequence is TGTGCCAGCAGCGCGGACTGGAACACTGAGGCTTTCTTT.

J is TRBJ2-5 and V is TRBV25-1; 8 nucleotides agree with TRBD1. V was clipped by 3 bases and J by 7 bases; unmatched bases: 10. Germline V gives CDR1 MGHDK, CDR2 SYGVNS. There are 15 residues in the CDR3. CDR3 region: CASSDSTGVGVTQYF. CDR3 bases: TGTGCCAGCAGTGATTCGACAGGGGTGGGGGTGACCCAGTACTTC.

This rearrangement joins TRBV2 to TRBJ1-3; the D gene is possibly TRBD1 (6 bases). V was cut by 1 base and J by 4 bases, with 11 bases left in between. Germline assignment: CDR1 SNHLY and CDR2 FYNNEI. The CDR3 is 15 amino acids. As DNA, the CDR3 is TGTGCCAGCAGTGAAGGCAGGGGAGGAGGAAACACCATATATTTT. It translates to CASSEGRGGGNTIYF.

The CDR3 reads CASSFRQGPSYEQYF. DNA of the CDR3: TGCGCCAGCAGCTTCCGACAGGGTCCCTCCTACGAGCAGTACTTC. The chain couples TRBV4-1 to TRBJ2-7, with 7 positions matching TRBD1. The length of the CDR3 is 15 residues. CDR1 is MGHRA and CDR2 is YSYEKL in the germline V gene. The V and J ends lost 5 bases and 0 bases, in that order; junction bases with no gene match: 7.

The sample holds a few counts of this clone. V usage is TRBV5-1 and J usage is TRBJ1-2, with a tentative D call TRBD1 (5 bases). The V end was cut by 1 base, the J end by 4 bases, with 5 bases between. Germline V gene data show CDR1 as SGHRS and CDR2 as YFSETQ. This CDR3 spans 12 amino acids. CDR3 DNA sequence: TGCGCCAGCAGCTTGACAGGCTATGGCTACACCTTC. The encoded protein is CASSLTGYGYTF.

The rearrangement links TRBV5-1 to TRBJ1-3; D not certain. V gave up 0 bases and J gave up 0 bases, with 7 bases separating them. This CDR3 has 15 residues. Germline CDR1 and CDR2: SGHRS and YFSETQ. As DNA, the CDR3 is TGCGCCAGCAGCTTGGGCCAGGCCTCTGGAAACACCATATATTTT. It specifies CASSLGQASGNTIYF. Combining the CDR3 with reference TRBV5-1 and TRBJ1-3 gives the whole variable domain KAGVTQTPRYLIKTRGQQVTLSCSPISGHRSVSWYQQTPGQGLQFLFEYFSETQRNKGNFPGRFSGRQFSNSRSEMNVSTLELGDSALYLCASSLGQASGNTIYFGEGSWLTVV.

CDR3 residues: CASSSGQGYEQYF. In nucleotides, the CDR3 is TGTGCCAGCAGTTCTGGTCAGGGCTACGAGCAGTACTTC. The rearrangement joins TRBV28 to TRBJ2-7; possibly TRBD1 for D (5 bases). V was clipped by 4 bases and J by 3 bases, with 10 bases between them. Germline assignment: CDR1 MDHEN and CDR2 SYDVKM. The CDR3 runs to 13 residues.

The chain employs TRBV4-2 and TRBJ2-7; 8 bases align to TRBD1. CDR3 length: 18 amino acids. Germline assignment: CDR1 LGHNA and CDR2 YNFKEQ. V shed 4 bases, J shed 2 bases, and the junction held 16 bases outside the gene matches. CDR3 protein: CASSRNAGGASLAYEQYF. The CDR3 coding sequence is TGTGCCAGCAGCCGTAACGCAGGGGGCGCGTCATTGGCCTACGAGCAGTACTTC.

This clone has only one observation. The J gene is TRBJ2-1, the V gene TRBV10-3; TRBD1 might be the D (5 bases). Germline CDR1 and CDR2: ENHRY and SYGVKD. This CDR3 comprises 15 residues. Trimming cost V 8 bases and J 0 bases, with 14 bases left between them. The CDR3 sequence: CAIFDPDNSYNEQFF. For the CDR3, the DNA is TGTGCCATCTTTGACCCGGACAACTCCTACAATGAGCAGTTCTTC.

V usage is TRBV5-6 and J usage is TRBJ2-7; TRBD1 agrees at 8 bases. Germline V gene data show CDR1 as SGHDT and CDR2 as YYEEEE. There are 15 residues in the CDR3. The J segment lost 2 bases and the V segment lost 2 bases, leaving 6 bases of the junction unmatched. For the CDR3, the DNA is TGTGCCAGCAGCTTAGGACAGGGAGTTCCCTACGAGCAGTACTTC. This gives the protein CASSLGQGVPYEQYF.

The rearrangement uses TRBV15 and TRBJ1-2, with 8 positions matching TRBD1. The ends lost 2 bases at V and 6 bases at J; junction bases unmatched: 5. This CDR3 has 14 residues. Germline CDR1 is LNHNV and CDR2 is YYDKDF (reference sequence). The chain's CDR3 is CATSRQRTGNGYTF. DNA for the CDR3: TGTGCCACCAGCAGACAAAGGACAGGGAATGGCTACACCTTC.

The chain links TRBV10-2 to TRBJ1-1, with 10 nucleotides matching TRBD1. Trimming removed 3 bases from V and 5 bases from J; junction bases left unmatched: 6. In germline, CDR1 is WSHSY, CDR2 SAAADI. This CDR3 has 15 residues. In DNA, the CDR3 is TGCGCCAGCAGTGACGGGGACAGGGGTAGGACTGAAGCTTTCTTT. Translating gives CASSDGDRGRTEAFF.

This clone was seen only a few times. The chain recombines TRBV30 with TRBJ2-1, with 8 bases lining up with TRBD1. Germline assignment: CDR1 GTSNPN and CDR2 SVGIG (reference sequence). This CDR3 spans 12 amino acids. Losses at the gene ends were 1 base for V and 13 bases for J; bases not matched to a gene: 6. The CDR3 is CAWSEQGADQFF. CDR3 coding DNA: TGTGCCTGGAGTGAGCAGGGGGCGGATCAGTTCTTC.

CDR3 sequence: CASSNDRGSWNQPQHF. The CDR3 DNA follows: TGTGCCAGCAGCAACGACAGGGGAAGCTGGAATCAGCCCCAGCATTTT. The gene calls are TRBV21-1 and TRBJ1-5; the D call of TRBD1 is as the table states it, not checked on the DNA. TRBV21-1 is noted as a pseudogene. The CDR3 consists of 16 residues.

This clone has a single count. The chain employs TRBV9 and TRBJ1-2; TRBD1 might be the D (6 bases). The CDR3 has 14 residues. Trimming took 0 bases from V and 3 from J, leaving 9 bases between them. Germline-derived CDR1 and CDR2 are SGDLS and YYNGEE. For the CDR3, the DNA is TGTGCCAGCAGCGTAGCAAAGGGGGACTATGGCTACACCTTC. This sequence encodes CASSVAKGDYGYTF. Drawing the rest from reference TRBV9 and TRBJ1-2, the complete variable domain is DSGVTQTPKHLITATGQRVTLRCSPRSGDLSVYWYQQSLDQGLQFLIQYYNGEERAKGNILERFSAQQFPDLHSELNLSSLELGDSALYFCASSVAKGDYGYTFGSGTRLTVV.